A selection of T cell receptor beta chains follows, all from one sample in a study of blood T cells in healthy people across ages. Each CDR3 protein gets one entry after TCRdb re-called the 5' RACE reads with MiXCR. Of 1.2 million to 1.5 million distinct CDR3 sequences listed, around two fifths were seen once; the top ten hold roughly 7.9%. Sequencing input: blood. All receptors derive from a young woman in good health. Both conserved end residues are part of each CDR3. D genes are given only for firm matches. The listing skips clone size in some rows; elsewhere it reads once, few, many or a size class.

v_gene	d_gene	abundance	j_gene	CDR3nt	CDR3aa
TRBV12-3/TRBV12-4	-	few	TRBJ2-7	TGTGCCAGCAGTTGGCAGTCGGGAGCCTCTTACGAGCAGTACTTC	CASSWQSGASYEQYF
TRBV3-1	TRBD2	-	TRBJ2-1	TGTGCCAGCAGCCAAGGATCGTTCACTAGCGGGAGGGTCTACAATGAGCAGTTCTTC	CASSQGSFTSGRVYNEQFF
TRBV10-3	-	once	TRBJ1-5	TGTGCCATCAGTGTCGCAGGGGGCAATCAGCCCCAGCATTTT	CAISVAGGNQPQHF
TRBV20-1	-	-	TRBJ1-6	TGCAGTGCTAGATGGGGTAGCTCCTATAATTCACCCCTCCACTTT	CSARWGSSYNSPLHF
TRBV2	-	-	TRBJ2-3	TGTGCCAGCAAGGACTTCACAGATACGCAGTATTTT	CASKDFTDTQYF
TRBV3-1	-	-	TRBJ1-2	TGTGCCAGCAGTCAATCCAAGATACAGTCCTATGGCTACACCTTC	CASSQSKIQSYGYTF
TRBV5-6	-	-	TRBJ2-7	TGTGCCAGCAGCGAGGTGGTGGCTCGTGTCTACGAGCAGTACTTC	CASSEVVARVYEQYF
TRBV20-1	-	-	TRBJ2-7	TGCAGTGCTAGTAAGACCGACTACGAGCAGTACTTC	CSASKTDYEQYF
TRBV27	TRBD1	few	TRBJ2-7	TGTGCCAGCAGTTTATCCGGGGACAGGGCCTACGAGCAGTACTTC	CASSLSGDRAYEQYF
TRBV20-1	TRBD2	-	TRBJ2-3	TGCAGTGCTAGGACCGGGACTAGCGGAACTAGCACAGATACGCAGTATTTT	CSARTGTSGTSTDTQYF
TRBV3-1	-	few	TRBJ2-1	TGTGCCAGCAGCCAAGGAGCGGTGGTGCAGTTCTTC	CASSQGAVVQFF
TRBV20-1	-	-	TRBJ2-7	TGCAGTGCTAGAGGGGGAGTGGAGCGTCCCTACGAGCAGTACTTC	CSARGGVERPYEQYF
TRBV10-3	-	-	TRBJ2-5	TGTGCCGTCAGCCAGACTATCTCACAAGAGACCCAGTACTTC	CAVSQTISQETQYF
TRBV20-1	TRBD1	-	TRBJ1-4	TGCAGTGCTAGAGAAGGGGCAGGGGGAGCCAATGAAAAACTGTTTTTT	CSAREGAGGANEKLFF
TRBV3-1	-	-	TRBJ2-7	TGTGCCAGCAGTACAGGCAGGGGCGCCTACGAGCAGTACTTC	CASSTGRGAYEQYF
TRBV20-1	-	few	TRBJ2-3	TGCAGTGCTACTTCGTCTACGGATACGCAGTATTTT	CSATSSTDTQYF
TRBV10-2	-	-	TRBJ2-3	TGCGCCAGCAGTGATTATTGGGGCAGGGATTACACAGATACGCAGTATTTT	CASSDYWGRDYTDTQYF